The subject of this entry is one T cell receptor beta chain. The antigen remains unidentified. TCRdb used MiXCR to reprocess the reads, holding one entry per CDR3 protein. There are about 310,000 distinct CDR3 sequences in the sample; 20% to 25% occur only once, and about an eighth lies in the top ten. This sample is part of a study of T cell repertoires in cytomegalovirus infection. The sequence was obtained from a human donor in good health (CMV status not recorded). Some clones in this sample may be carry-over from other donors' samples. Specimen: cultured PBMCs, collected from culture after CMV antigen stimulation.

The CDR3 is CASRTSGTKSNEQFF. CDR3 in DNA: TGTGCCAGCAGGACTTCCGGGACTAAGAGCAATGAGCAGTTCTTC. J is TRBJ2-1 and V is TRBV6-2 or TRBV6-3, with TRBD2 matching 7 bases. The CDR3 length is 15 residues. V gave up 6 bases and J gave up 6 bases; unmatched junction bases: 11. Germline V gives CDR1 MNHEY, CDR2 SVGEGT.